Included here is one T cell receptor (beta chain) sequence, with context. What it binds is not known. Germline trimming cut 0 bases from V and 4 bases from J; bases unmatched to any gene: 9. This CDR3 has 17 amino acids. CDR1 is LGHDT, CDR2 YNNKEL, per germline (reference sequence). Only in-frame clones appear in the TCRdb table, and some are missing; sequencing was by immunoSEQ multiplex PCR. The data contain tens of thousands of clones, more than 70% of them singletons. The study pooled second doses at about 4 or about 12 weeks. The record originates from a study of T cell responses to AZD1222 COVID-19 vaccine. Findings and caveats of the study: When two AZD1222 doses had been given, Spike-specific TCR breadth and depth rose. Unmutated variant regions are reportedly the target of nearly half of TCRs that are spike-specific. Only a handful of AZD1222 recipients, more than 5 in all, had baseline seropositivity.

The chain carries TRBV3-1 (or the pseudogene TRBV3-2) and TRBJ2-5; TRBD1 matches 9 bases. Source: peripheral blood, taken 28 days after the second AZD1222 dose. The clonotype originates from an adult who received the AZD1222 COVID-19 vaccine. The CDR3 loop reads CASSQDPTGGRGETQYF. The CDR3 nucleotides read TGTGCCAGCAGCCAAGATCCGACAGGGGGAAGGGGAGAGACCCAGTACTTC.